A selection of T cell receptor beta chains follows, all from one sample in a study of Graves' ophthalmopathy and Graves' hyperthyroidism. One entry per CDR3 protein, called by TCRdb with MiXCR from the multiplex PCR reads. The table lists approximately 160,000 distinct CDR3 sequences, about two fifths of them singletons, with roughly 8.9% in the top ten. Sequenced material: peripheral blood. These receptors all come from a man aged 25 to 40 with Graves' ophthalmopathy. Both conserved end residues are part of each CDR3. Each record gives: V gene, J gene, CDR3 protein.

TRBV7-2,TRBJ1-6,CASSDHRDATLHF
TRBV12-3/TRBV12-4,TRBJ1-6,CASSPGGGGSPLHF
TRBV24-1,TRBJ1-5,CATSDAAGTGAQPQHF
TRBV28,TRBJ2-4,CASSRRVAKNIQYF
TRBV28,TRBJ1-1,CASSLYGVANTEAFF
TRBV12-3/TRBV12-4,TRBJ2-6,CASSLPAGDRTSGANVLTF
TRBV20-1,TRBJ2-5,CSAPGLVGETQYF
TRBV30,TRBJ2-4,CAWSVGSRGRNIQYF
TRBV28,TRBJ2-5,CASSFTGGSETQYF
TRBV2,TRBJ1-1,CASNRGPTEAFF
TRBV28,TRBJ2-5,CASVAANQETQYF
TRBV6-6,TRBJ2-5,CASSYSTGEETQYF
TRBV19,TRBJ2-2,CASSMRGDGELFF
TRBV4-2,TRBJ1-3,CASSQPPGQAGNTIYF
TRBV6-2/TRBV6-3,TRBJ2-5,CASSTVETQYF
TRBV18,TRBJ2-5,CASSPQETQYF
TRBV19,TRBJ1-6,CASSIDRGGLSLHF
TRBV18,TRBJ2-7,CASSPLRDSYEQYF
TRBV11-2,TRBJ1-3,CASSSGTGVNTIYF
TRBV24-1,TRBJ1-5,CATSDSTQGDGNQPQHF
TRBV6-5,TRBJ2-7,CASSYSGAVYPGEQYF
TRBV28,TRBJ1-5,CASSSNFYQPQHF